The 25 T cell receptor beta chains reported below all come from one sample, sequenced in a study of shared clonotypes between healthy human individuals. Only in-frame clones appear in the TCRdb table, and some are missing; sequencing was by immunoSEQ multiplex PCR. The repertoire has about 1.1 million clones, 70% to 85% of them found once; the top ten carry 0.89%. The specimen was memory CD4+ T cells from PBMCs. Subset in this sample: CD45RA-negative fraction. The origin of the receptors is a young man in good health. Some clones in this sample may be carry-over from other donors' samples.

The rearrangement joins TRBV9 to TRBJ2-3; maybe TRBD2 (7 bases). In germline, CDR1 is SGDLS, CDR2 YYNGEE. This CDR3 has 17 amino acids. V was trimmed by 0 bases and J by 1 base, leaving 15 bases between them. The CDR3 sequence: CASSVGYGGQGTDTQYF. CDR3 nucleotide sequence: TGTGCCAGCAGCGTAGGTTACGGGGGGCAAGGCACAGATACGCAGTATTTT.

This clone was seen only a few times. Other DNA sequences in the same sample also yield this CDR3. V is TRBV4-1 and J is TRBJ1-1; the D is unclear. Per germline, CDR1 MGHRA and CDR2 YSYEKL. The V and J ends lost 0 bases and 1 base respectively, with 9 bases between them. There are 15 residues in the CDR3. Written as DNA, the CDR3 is TGCGCCAGCAGCCAAGACCCGACGGGGAACACTGAAGCTTTCTTT. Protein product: CASSQDPTGNTEAFF.

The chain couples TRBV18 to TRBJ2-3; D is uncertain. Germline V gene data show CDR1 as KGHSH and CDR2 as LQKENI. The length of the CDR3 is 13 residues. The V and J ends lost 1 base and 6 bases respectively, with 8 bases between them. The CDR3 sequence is CASSPQSLDTQYF. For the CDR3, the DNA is TGTGCCAGCTCACCACAGTCCCTGGATACGCAGTATTTT.

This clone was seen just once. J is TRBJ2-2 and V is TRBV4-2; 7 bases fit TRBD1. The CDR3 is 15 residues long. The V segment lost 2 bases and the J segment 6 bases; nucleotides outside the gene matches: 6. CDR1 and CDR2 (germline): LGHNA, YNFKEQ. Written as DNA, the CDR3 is TGTGCCAGCAGCCAACCCAATCAGGGGGCCGGGGAGCTGTTTTTT. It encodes CASSQPNQGAGELFF.

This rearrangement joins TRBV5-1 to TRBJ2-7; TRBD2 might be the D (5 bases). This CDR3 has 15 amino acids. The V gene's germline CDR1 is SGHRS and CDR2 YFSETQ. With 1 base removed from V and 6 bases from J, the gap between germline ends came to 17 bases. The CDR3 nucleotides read TGCGCCAGCAGCTTGAATGCGGGTGGCTCTGGCGAGCAGTACTTC. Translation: CASSLNAGGSGEQYF.

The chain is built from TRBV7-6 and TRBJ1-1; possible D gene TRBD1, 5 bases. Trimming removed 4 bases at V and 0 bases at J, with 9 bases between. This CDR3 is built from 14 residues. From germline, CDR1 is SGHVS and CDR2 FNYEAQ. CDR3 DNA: TGTGCCAGCAGCTCCCAGGGTCTGAACACTGAAGCTTTCTTT. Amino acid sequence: CASSSQGLNTEAFF.

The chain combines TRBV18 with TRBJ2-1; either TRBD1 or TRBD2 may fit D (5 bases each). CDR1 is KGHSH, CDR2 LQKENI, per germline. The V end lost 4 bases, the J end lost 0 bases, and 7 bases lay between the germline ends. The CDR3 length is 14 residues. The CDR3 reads CASSQGSSYNEQFF. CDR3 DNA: TGTGCCAGCTCACAGGGGAGCTCCTACAATGAGCAGTTCTTC.

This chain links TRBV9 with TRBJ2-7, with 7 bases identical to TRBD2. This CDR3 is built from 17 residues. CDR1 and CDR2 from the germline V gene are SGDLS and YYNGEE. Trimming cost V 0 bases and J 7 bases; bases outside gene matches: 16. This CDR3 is CASSVGPGAGPRGEQYF. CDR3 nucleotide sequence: TGTGCCAGCAGCGTAGGTCCGGGAGCGGGACCTCGAGGGGAGCAGTACTTC.

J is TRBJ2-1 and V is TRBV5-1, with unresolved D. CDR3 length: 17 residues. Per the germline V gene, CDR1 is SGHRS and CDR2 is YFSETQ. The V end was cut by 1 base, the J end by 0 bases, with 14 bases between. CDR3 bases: TGCGCCAGCAGCTTGAGGCCACATCAAATCTCCTACAATGAGCAGTTCTTC. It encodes CASSLRPHQISYNEQFF.

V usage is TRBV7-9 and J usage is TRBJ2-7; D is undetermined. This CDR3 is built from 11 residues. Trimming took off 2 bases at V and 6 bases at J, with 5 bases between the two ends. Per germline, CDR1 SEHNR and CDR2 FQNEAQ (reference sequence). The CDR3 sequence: CASSLRAEQYF. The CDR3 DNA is TGTGCCAGCAGCTTAAGGGCCGAGCAGTACTTC.

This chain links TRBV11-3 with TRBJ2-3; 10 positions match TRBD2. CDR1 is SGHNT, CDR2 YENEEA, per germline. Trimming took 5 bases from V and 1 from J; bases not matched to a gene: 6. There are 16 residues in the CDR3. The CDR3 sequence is CASSPSSGSGTDTQYF. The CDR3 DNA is TGTGCCAGCAGCCCGTCTAGCGGGAGCGGCACAGATACGCAGTATTTT.

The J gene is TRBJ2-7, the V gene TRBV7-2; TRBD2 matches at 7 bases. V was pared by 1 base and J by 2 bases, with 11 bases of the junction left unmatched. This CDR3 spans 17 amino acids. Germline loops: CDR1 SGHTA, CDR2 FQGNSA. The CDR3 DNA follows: TGTGCCAGCAGCTTAGGTTACGGGGGGAGGGCCCCCTACGAGCAGTACTTC. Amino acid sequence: CASSLGYGGRAPYEQYF. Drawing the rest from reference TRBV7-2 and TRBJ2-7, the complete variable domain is GAGVSQSPSNKVTEKGKDVELRCDPISGHTALYWYRQSLGQGLEFLIYFQGNSAPDKSGLPSDRFSAERTGGSVSTLTIQRTQQEDSAVYLCASSLGYGGRAPYEQYFGPGTRLTVT.

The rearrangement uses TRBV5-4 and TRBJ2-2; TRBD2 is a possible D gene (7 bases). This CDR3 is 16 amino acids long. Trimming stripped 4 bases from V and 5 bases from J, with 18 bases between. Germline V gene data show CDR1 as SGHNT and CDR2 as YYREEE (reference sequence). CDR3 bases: TGTGCCAGCAGCCTGGGGGGGCAAAGTCGGACCGGGGAGCTGTTTTTT. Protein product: CASSLGGQSRTGELFF.

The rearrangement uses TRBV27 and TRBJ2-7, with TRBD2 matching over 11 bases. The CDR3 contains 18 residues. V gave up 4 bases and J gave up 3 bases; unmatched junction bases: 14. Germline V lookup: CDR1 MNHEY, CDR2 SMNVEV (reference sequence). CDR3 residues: CASSSTLAGVMRSYEQYF. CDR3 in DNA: TGTGCCAGCAGTTCGACACTAGCGGGAGTAATGAGGAGCTACGAGCAGTACTTC.

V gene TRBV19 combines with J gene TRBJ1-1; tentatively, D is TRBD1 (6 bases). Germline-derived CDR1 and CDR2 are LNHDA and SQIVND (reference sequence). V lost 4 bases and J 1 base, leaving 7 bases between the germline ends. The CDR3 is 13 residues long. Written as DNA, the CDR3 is TGTGCCAGTAGTAACAGGGAGAACACTGAAGCTTTCTTT. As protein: CASSNRENTEAFF.

The CDR3 DNA is TGTGCCAGCAGCTCGACTAGCGGTTCGTGGGATACGCAGTATTTT. Protein product: CASSSTSGSWDTQYF. This chain joins TRBV7-3 and TRBJ2-3; 9 positions match TRBD2. CDR1 is SGHTA and CDR2 is FQGTGA in the germline V gene. The trim removed 4 bases at V and 6 bases at J, leaving 8 bases unmatched. The CDR3 loop spans 15 amino acids.

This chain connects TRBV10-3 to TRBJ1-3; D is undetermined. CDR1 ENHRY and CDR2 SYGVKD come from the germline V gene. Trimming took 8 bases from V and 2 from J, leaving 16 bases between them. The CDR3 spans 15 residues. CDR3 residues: CAIGRTAWAGNTIYF. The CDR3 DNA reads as TGTGCCATCGGTCGCACGGCCTGGGCTGGAAACACCATATATTTT.

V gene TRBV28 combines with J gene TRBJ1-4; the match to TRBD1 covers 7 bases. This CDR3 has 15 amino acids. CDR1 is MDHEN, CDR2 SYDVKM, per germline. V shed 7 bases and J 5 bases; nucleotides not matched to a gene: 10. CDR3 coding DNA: TGTGCCAGCACCAAGAGACAGGGTAGGAATGAAAAACTGTTTTTT. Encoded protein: CASTKRQGRNEKLFF. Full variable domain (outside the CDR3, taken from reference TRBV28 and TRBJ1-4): DVKVTQSSRYLVKRTGEKVFLECVQDMDHENMFWYRQDPGLGLRLIYFSYDVKMKEKGDIPEGYSVSREKKERFSLILESASTNQTSMYLCASTKRQGRNEKLFFGSGTQLSVL.

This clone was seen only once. CDR3 protein: CASSSKLNTEAFF. For the CDR3, the DNA is TGTGCCAGCAGCTCGAAGCTGAACACTGAAGCTTTCTTT. The chain employs TRBV11-2 and TRBJ1-1, with unresolved D. CDR3 length equals 13 residues. Deletions cut 4 bases from V and 0 bases from J, with 6 bases between. Germline CDR1 reads SGHAT; CDR2 reads FQNNGV. Combining the CDR3 with reference TRBV11-2 and TRBJ1-1 gives the whole variable domain EAGVAQSPRYKIIEKRQSVAFWCNPISGHATLYWYQQILGQGPKLLIQFQNNGVVDDSQLPKDRFSAERLKGVDSTLKIQPAKLEDSAVYLCASSSKLNTEAFFGQGTRLTVV.

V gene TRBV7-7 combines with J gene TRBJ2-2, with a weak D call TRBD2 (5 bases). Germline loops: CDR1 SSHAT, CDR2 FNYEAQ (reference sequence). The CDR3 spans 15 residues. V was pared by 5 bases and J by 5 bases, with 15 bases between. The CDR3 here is CASSPWSRDTGELFF. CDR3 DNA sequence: TGTGCCAGCAGCCCCTGGTCGAGGGATACCGGGGAGCTGTTTTTT.

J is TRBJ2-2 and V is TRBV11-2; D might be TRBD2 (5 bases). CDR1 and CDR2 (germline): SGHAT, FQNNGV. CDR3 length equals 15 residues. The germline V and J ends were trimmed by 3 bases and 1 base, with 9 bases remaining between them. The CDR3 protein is CASSFRGMNTGELFF. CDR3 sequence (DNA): TGTGCCAGCAGCTTCCGGGGAATGAACACCGGGGAGCTGTTTTTT.

The DNA for the CDR3 is TGCAGCGTTGAAGATTCGGGGAATGAGCAGTTCTTC. This encodes CSVEDSGNEQFF. The chain employs TRBV29-1 and TRBJ2-1; TRBD2 might be the D (5 bases). V lost 0 bases, J lost 7 bases, and 7 bases lay in between. CDR3 length: 12 residues. Per the germline V gene, CDR1 is SQVTM and CDR2 is ANQGSEA.

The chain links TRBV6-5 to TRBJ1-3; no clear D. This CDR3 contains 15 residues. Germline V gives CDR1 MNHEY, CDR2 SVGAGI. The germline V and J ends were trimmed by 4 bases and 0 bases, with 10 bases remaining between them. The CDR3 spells CASSLDGSSGNTIYF. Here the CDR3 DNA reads TGTGCCAGCAGTTTGGACGGTAGCTCTGGAAACACCATATATTTT.

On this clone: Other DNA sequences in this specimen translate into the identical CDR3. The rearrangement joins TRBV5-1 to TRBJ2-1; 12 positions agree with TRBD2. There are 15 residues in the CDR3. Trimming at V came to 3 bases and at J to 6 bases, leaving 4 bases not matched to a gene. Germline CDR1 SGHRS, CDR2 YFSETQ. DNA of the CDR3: TGCGCCAGCAGCTCGCTAGCGGGAGGGCCCAATGAGCAGTTCTTC. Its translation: CASSSLAGGPNEQFF.

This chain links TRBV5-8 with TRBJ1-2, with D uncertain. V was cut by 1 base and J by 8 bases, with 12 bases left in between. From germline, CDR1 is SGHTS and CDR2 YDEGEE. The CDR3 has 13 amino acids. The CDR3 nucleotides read TGTGCCAGCAGCTTGTTAAGAATATGGGGCTACACCTTC. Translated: CASSLLRIWGYTF.